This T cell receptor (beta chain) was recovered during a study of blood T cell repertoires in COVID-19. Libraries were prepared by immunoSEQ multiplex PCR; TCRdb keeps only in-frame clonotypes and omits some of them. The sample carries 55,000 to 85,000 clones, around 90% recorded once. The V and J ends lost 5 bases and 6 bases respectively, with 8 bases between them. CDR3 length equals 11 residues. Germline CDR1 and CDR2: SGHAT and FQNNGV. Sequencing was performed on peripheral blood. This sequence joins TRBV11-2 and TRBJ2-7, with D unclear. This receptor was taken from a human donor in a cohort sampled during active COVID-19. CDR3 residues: CASSPQFEQYF. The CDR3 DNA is TGTGCCAGCAGCCCCCAATTCGAGCAGTACTTC. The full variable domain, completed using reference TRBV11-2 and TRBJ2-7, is EAGVAQSPRYKIIEKRQSVAFWCNPISGHATLYWYQQILGQGPKLLIQFQNNGVVDDSQLPKDRFSAERLKGVDSTLKIQPAKLEDSAVYLCASSPQFEQYFGPGTRLTVT.